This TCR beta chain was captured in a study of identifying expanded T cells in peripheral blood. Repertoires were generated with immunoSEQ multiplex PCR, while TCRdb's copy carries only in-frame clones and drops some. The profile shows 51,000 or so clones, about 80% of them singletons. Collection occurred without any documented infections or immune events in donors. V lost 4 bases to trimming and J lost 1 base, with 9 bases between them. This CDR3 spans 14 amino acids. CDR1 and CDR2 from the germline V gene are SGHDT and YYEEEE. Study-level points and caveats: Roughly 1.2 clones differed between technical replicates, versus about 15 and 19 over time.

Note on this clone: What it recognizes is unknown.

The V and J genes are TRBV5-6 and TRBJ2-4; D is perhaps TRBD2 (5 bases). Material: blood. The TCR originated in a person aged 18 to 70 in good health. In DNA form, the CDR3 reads TGTGCCAGCAGCCTCCCGGGGGCCAAAAACATTCAGTACTTC. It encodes CASSLPGAKNIQYF.